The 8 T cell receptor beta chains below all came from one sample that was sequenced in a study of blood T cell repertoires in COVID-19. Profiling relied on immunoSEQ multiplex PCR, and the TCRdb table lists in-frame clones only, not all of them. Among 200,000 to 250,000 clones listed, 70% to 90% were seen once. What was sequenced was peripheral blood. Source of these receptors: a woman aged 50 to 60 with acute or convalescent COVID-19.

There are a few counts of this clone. CDR3 protein: CASSFGTSGRETQYF. DNA for the CDR3: TGTGCCAGCAGTTTCGGGACTAGCGGGAGAGAGACCCAGTACTTC. The genes are TRBV27 and TRBJ2-5; 14 bases map to TRBD2. The germline V gene has CDR1 MNHEY and CDR2 SMNVEV (reference sequence). The V and J ends lost 3 bases and 4 bases, in that order; junction bases with no gene match: 1. The CDR3 totals 15 residues.

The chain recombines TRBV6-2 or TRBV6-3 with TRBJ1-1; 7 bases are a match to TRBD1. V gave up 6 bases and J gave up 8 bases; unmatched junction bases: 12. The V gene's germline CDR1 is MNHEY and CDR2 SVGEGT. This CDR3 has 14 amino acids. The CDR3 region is CASSFDRVYSEAFF. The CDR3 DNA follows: TGTGCCAGCAGCTTCGACAGGGTATATTCCGAAGCTTTCTTT.

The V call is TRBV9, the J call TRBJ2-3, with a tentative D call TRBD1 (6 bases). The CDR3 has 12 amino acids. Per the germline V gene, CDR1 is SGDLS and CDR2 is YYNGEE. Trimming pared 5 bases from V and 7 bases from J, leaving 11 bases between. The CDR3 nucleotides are TGTGCCAGCAGTCAGGGGAGCTATACGCAGTATTTT. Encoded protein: CASSQGSYTQYF.

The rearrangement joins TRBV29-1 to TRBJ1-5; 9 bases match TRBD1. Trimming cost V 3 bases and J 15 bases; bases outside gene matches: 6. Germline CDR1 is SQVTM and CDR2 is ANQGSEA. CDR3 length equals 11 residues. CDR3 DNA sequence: TGCAGCGTTGAGTTGGGACAGGGAGTGCATTTT. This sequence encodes CSVELGQGVHF. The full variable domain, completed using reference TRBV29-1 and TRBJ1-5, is SAVISQKPSRDICQRGTSLTIQCQVDSQVTMMFWYRQQPGQSLTLIATANQGSEATYESGFVIDKFPISRPNLTFSTLTVSNMSPEDSSIYLCSVELGQGVHFGDGTRLSIL.

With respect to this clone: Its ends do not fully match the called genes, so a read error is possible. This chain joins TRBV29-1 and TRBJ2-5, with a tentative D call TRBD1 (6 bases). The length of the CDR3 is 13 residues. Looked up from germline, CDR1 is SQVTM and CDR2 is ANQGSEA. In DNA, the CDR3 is TGCAGCGTTGTGGCAGGGGCCCAAGTGACCCAGTACTTC. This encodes CSVVAGAQVTQYF.

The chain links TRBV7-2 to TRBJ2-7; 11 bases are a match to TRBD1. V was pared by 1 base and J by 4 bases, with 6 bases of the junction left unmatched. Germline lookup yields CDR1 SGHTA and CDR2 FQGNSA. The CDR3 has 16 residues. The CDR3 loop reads CASSLVGQGAIYEQYF. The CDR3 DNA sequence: TGTGCCAGCAGCTTAGTCGGACAGGGGGCGATTTACGAGCAGTACTTC.

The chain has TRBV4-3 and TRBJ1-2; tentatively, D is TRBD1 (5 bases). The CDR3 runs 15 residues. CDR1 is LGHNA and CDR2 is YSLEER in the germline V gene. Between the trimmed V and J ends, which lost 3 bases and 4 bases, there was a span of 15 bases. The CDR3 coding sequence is TGCGCCAGCAGCCAGGGTCGAGACAGACTCTATGGCTACACCTTC. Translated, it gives CASSQGRDRLYGYTF.

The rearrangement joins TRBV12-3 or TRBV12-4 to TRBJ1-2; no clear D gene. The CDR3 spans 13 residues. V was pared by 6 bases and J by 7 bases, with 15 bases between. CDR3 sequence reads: CASSPSRGIGYTF. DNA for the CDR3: TGTGCCAGCAGCCCCTCTCGGGGTATTGGCTACACCTTC.